This TCR beta chain emerged from a study of T cells after yellow fever vaccination. The CDR3 is 17 residues long. Germline lookup yields CDR1 LGHNA and CDR2 YSLEER. V dropped 4 bases and J dropped 10; count of bases not matched to a gene: 13. TCRdb itself ran the 5' RACE reads through MiXCR, one entry per CDR3 protein. The sample carries fewer than 450,000 distinct CDR3 sequences, approximately 3.9% recorded once. This clonotype was observed a handful of times. The TCR was taken from a man aged 18 to 30 who received the YFV17D yellow fever vaccine. V usage is TRBV4-3 and J usage is TRBJ2-3, with TRBD2 identical over 14 bases. The sequencing here drew on PBMCs, taken 5 days after the yellow fever booster vaccination. The CDR3 region is CASSLHVGTSGGWAQYF. DNA of the CDR3: TGCGCCAGCAGCCTCCATGTGGGGACTAGCGGGGGATGGGCGCAGTATTTT.